The 26 T cell receptor beta chains below all came from one sample that was sequenced in a study of shared clonotypes between healthy human individuals. TCRdb keeps only in-frame clones here, not all; method: immunoSEQ multiplex PCR. The table records roughly 2,000,000 clones, around 93% of them present only once. Terminally differentiated effector memory CD45RA+ cells were left out of the naive CD8 fraction, which was CD45RO-negative and positively selected for CCR7. The specimen was naive CD8+ T cells from PBMCs. The receptors here all came from a man aged 18 to 29 in good health. Some clones in this sample may be carry-over from other donors' samples.

For this clone: Other nucleotide sequences in the sample specify the same CDR3. This chain connects TRBV19 to TRBJ2-1, with 8 bases aligning to TRBD1. The germline CDR1 and CDR2 sequences are LNHDA and SQIVND (reference sequence). The length of the CDR3 is 11 residues. Germline trimming cut 8 bases from V and 6 bases from J; bases unmatched to any gene: 0. The CDR3, as DNA: TGTGCCAGTGGACAGGGCAATGAGCAGTTCTTC. Protein sequence: CASGQGNEQFF.

This clone was picked up one time. The genes are TRBV5-6 and TRBJ1-2; D is undetermined. Trimming pared 5 bases from V and 4 bases from J, leaving 12 bases between. Germline CDR1 SGHDT, CDR2 YYEEEE. This CDR3 spans 13 amino acids. The CDR3 nucleotides read TGTGCCAGCAGTTCTGGGAGGGCCTATGGCTACACCTTC. Its protein product is CASSSGRAYGYTF. Full variable domain (outside the CDR3, taken from reference TRBV5-6 and TRBJ1-2): DAGVTQSPTHLIKTRGQQVTLRCSPKSGHDTVSWYQQALGQGPQFIFQYYEEEERQRGNFPDRFSGHQFPNYSSELNVNALLLGDSALYLCASSSGRAYGYTFGSGTRLTVV.

The J gene is TRBJ2-7, the V gene TRBV28; tentatively, D is TRBD2 (6 bases). The length of the CDR3 is 14 residues. Germline lookup yields CDR1 MDHEN and CDR2 SYDVKM. Trimming took off 8 bases at V and 6 bases at J, with 20 bases between the two ends. CDR3: CASRPLGLAFEQYF. The CDR3 DNA reads TGTGCCAGCCGTCCCTTGGGGCTAGCGTTCGAGCAGTACTTC.

This clone was counted between two and nine times. The chain carries TRBV7-7 and TRBJ1-1; TRBD1 might be the D (6 bases). Germline V CDR1 and CDR2: SSHAT, FNYEAQ (reference sequence). This CDR3 has 16 amino acids. V was trimmed by 5 bases and J by 5 bases, leaving 21 bases between them. The CDR3 sequence is CASSPPGLLGGTEAFF. CDR3 in DNA: TGTGCCAGCAGCCCGCCGGGTTTACTAGGGGGGACTGAAGCTTTCTTT.

On this clone itself: The sample contains more than one DNA sequence encoding this CDR3. The J gene is TRBJ2-3, the V gene TRBV19; D is possibly TRBD1 or TRBD2 (5 bases each). The CDR3 is 15 amino acids. CDR1 and CDR2 from the germline V gene are LNHDA and SQIVND (reference sequence). V was shortened by 5 bases and J by 6 bases, with 18 bases between the two germline ends. The CDR3 is CASSARDRAPDTQYF. The CDR3 nucleotides are TGTGCCAGTAGTGCACGGGACCGAGCCCCGGATACGCAGTATTTT. Full variable domain (outside the CDR3, taken from reference TRBV19 and TRBJ2-3): DGGITQSPKYLFRKEGQNVTLSCEQNLNHDAMYWYRQDPGQGLRLIYYSQIVNDFQKGDIAEGYSVSREKKESFPLTVTSAQKNPTAFYLCASSARDRAPDTQYFGPGTRLTVL.

Only a few counts were recorded for this clone. At the DNA level, this CDR3 is encoded by other sequences in the same sample as well. The chain combines TRBV27 with TRBJ2-7; a possible D gene is TRBD2 (5 bases). The CDR3 is 12 residues long. CDR1 is MNHEY and CDR2 is SMNVEV in the germline V gene (reference sequence). The germline V and J ends were trimmed by 4 bases and 3 bases, with 7 bases remaining between them. The CDR3 is CASSSGNYEQYF. The CDR3 DNA reads TGTGCCAGCAGTTCCGGGAACTACGAGCAGTACTTC.

As to this clone: The same CDR3 arises from other DNA sequences in this sample as well. The chain links TRBV9 to TRBJ2-1; D gene ambiguous. CDR1 and CDR2 (germline): SGDLS, YYNGEE. This CDR3 has 14 residues. V lost 0 bases and J 3 bases, leaving 7 bases between the germline ends. The DNA of the CDR3 is TGTGCCAGCAGCGTAGATGGGGACTACAATGAGCAGTTCTTC. It yields the protein CASSVDGDYNEQFF.

The rearrangement links TRBV5-6 to TRBJ1-1; no definite D call. Looked up from germline, CDR1 is SGHDT and CDR2 is YYEEEE. Trimming removed 3 bases at V and 7 bases at J, with 10 bases between. The CDR3 totals 12 residues. CDR3 nucleotide sequence: TGTGCCAGCAGCTATTTAGGTGTTGAAGCTTTCTTT. Its translation is CASSYLGVEAFF.

This CDR3 reads CASSSTGLAGGPAGELFF. The DNA of the CDR3 is TGTGCCAGCAGCTCCACCGGACTAGCGGGAGGGCCAGCAGGGGAGCTGTTTTTT. The rearrangement links TRBV11-3 to TRBJ2-2; TRBD2 matches 15 bases. CDR3 length: 18 amino acids. The trim removed 4 bases at V and 8 bases at J, leaving 11 bases unmatched. In germline, CDR1 is SGHNT, CDR2 YENEEA. Complete variable domain (other parts from reference TRBV11-3 and TRBJ2-2): EAGVVQSPRYKIIEKKQPVAFWCNPISGHNTLYWYLQNLGQGPELLIRYENEEAVDDSQLPKDRFSAERLKGVDSTLKIQPAELGDSAVYLCASSSTGLAGGPAGELFFGEGSRLTVL.

J is TRBJ2-7 and V is TRBV27; either TRBD1 or TRBD2 may fit D (6 bases each). Trimming left V 3 bases short and J 3 bases short, with 12 bases between. The CDR3 has 14 residues. The germline V gene has CDR1 MNHEY and CDR2 SMNVEV (reference sequence). CDR3 nucleotides: TGTGCCAGCAGTTTGCGGGACAACTTCTACGAGCAGTACTTC. Protein: CASSLRDNFYEQYF.

This sequence joins TRBV7-8 and TRBJ2-2; a weak D match, TRBD1 (6 bases). The germline V gene encodes CDR1 SGHVS and CDR2 FQNEAQ. This CDR3 region has 16 residues. V was shortened by 1 base and J by 1 base, with 10 bases between the two germline ends. The CDR3 sequence: CASSLGVRGNTGELFF. The CDR3 nucleotides read TGTGCCAGCAGCTTAGGCGTCAGGGGGAACACCGGGGAGCTGTTTTTT.

This chain connects TRBV5-1 to TRBJ2-1; 13 positions agree with TRBD2. CDR1 SGHRS and CDR2 YFSETQ come from the germline V gene. This CDR3 region has 19 residues. V gave up 5 bases and J gave up 5 bases; unmatched junction bases: 16. CDR3: CASSRLAGGPLPFDNEQFF. The CDR3 DNA reads as TGCGCCAGCAGTCGACTAGCGGGAGGACCTCTCCCCTTCGACAATGAGCAGTTCTTC.

This clone was seen only a few times. The chain links TRBV9 to TRBJ1-4; perhaps TRBD1 as D (6 bases). This CDR3 comprises 15 residues. The V end was cut by 4 bases, the J end by 5 bases, with 15 bases between. Germline-derived CDR1 and CDR2 are SGDLS and YYNGEE. CDR3 nucleotide sequence: TGTGCCAGCAGCCCCAAGACAGGCTTAAATGAAAAACTGTTTTTT. Its protein is CASSPKTGLNEKLFF. Filled out from reference TRBV9 and TRBJ1-4, the complete variable domain reads DSGVTQTPKHLITATGQRVTLRCSPRSGDLSVYWYQQSLDQGLQFLIQYYNGEERAKGNILERFSAQQFPDLHSELNLSSLELGDSALYFCASSPKTGLNEKLFFGSGTQLSVL.

The chain has TRBV7-9 and TRBJ2-5, with a possible D match to TRBD2 (5 bases). CDR1 and CDR2 from the germline V gene are SEHNR and FQNEAQ (reference sequence). This CDR3 is 14 amino acids long. V was clipped by 5 bases and J by 3 bases, with 13 bases between them. The CDR3 sequence: CASSPGVRKETQYF. In nucleotides, the CDR3 is TGTGCCAGCAGCCCCGGGGTTAGGAAAGAGACCCAGTACTTC.

The chain is built from TRBV9 and TRBJ2-1; 9 bases are shared with TRBD2. V shed 3 bases and J 8 bases; nucleotides not matched to a gene: 9. Germline CDR1 is SGDLS and CDR2 is YYNGEE. The length of the CDR3 is 15 residues. The CDR3 nucleotides are TGTGCCAGCAGCGGAGGGGCTAGCGGGATCGATGAGCAGTTCTTC. Encoded protein: CASSGGASGIDEQFF.

The rearrangement uses TRBV5-1 and TRBJ2-5, with D maybe TRBD1 (5 bases). This CDR3 contains 12 residues. From germline, CDR1 is SGHRS and CDR2 YFSETQ. The germline V and J ends were trimmed by 5 bases and 3 bases, with 8 bases remaining between them. CDR3 sequence (DNA): TGCGCCAGCAGAGGCAGGGAAGAGACCCAGTACTTC. It codes for CASRGREETQYF.

The rearrangement links TRBV11-2 to TRBJ2-7; TRBD2 is a possible D gene (5 bases). The CDR3 has 13 amino acids. Trimming cost V 4 bases and J 5 bases, with 12 bases left between them. Germline loops: CDR1 SGHAT, CDR2 FQNNGV. The CDR3 bases are TGTGCCAGCAGCTCGGGAAGTGACAACGAGCAGTACTTC. Its translation is CASSSGSDNEQYF.

The V and J genes are TRBV9 and TRBJ2-7; tentative D call: TRBD2 (6 bases). Germline lookup yields CDR1 SGDLS and CDR2 YYNGEE. V lost 4 bases to trimming and J lost 0 bases, with 14 bases between them. The CDR3 has 15 amino acids. The DNA of the CDR3 is TGTGCCAGCAGCCCCCGGGGGTCCCCCTCCTACGAGCAGTACTTC. Translation gives CASSPRGSPSYEQYF.

This chain joins TRBV5-6 and TRBJ2-1, with 7 bases that match TRBD2. Germline V gene data show CDR1 as SGHDT and CDR2 as YYEEEE. With 2 bases clipped from V and 4 bases from J, the junction kept 9 bases outside the gene matches. The CDR3 is 16 residues long. The chain's CDR3 is CASSFEAGSAYNEQFF. The CDR3 nucleotides read TGTGCCAGCAGCTTTGAAGCGGGAAGTGCTTACAATGAGCAGTTCTTC.

CDR3 sequence reads: CASSLGTGPGELFF. In DNA, the CDR3 is TGTGCCAGCAGCTTAGGGACAGGGCCCGGGGAGCTGTTTTTT. V and J are TRBV7-8 and TRBJ2-2, with 8 bases fitting TRBD1. Germline V gene data show CDR1 as SGHVS and CDR2 as FQNEAQ. With 1 base clipped from V and 6 bases from J, the junction kept 1 base outside the gene matches. This CDR3 is 14 amino acids long.

About this clone: Other DNA sequences of this sample code for an identical CDR3. This chain uses TRBV11-3 with TRBJ2-1; D gene uncertain. Per germline, CDR1 SGHNT and CDR2 YENEEA. V was cut by 1 base and J by 3 bases, with 4 bases left in between. CDR3 length: 13 residues. This CDR3 reads CASSLGRYNEQFF. In DNA, the CDR3 is TGTGCCAGCAGCTTAGGACGCTACAATGAGCAGTTCTTC.

Notes on this clone: Different DNA sequences within this sample yield the same CDR3. The CDR3 coding sequence is TGTGCCAGCAGCTTCCTCACAGATACGCAGTATTTT. Translating it yields CASSFLTDTQYF. This chain uses TRBV7-9 with TRBJ2-3; no definite D call. CDR1 SEHNR and CDR2 FQNEAQ come from the germline V gene (reference sequence). The V gene lost 3 bases and the J gene lost 2 bases, with 3 bases spanning the gap. This CDR3 has 12 residues.

The chain uses TRBV7-9 and TRBJ2-7, with 9 bases that match TRBD1. This CDR3 spans 15 amino acids. Germline V gene lookup returns CDR1 SEHNR and CDR2 FQNEAQ (reference sequence). The V segment lost 5 bases and the J segment 4 bases; nucleotides outside the gene matches: 9. In DNA, the CDR3 is TGTGCCAGCAGCACACCGGGACAGGGACGTTACGAGCAGTACTTC. Its protein product is CASSTPGQGRYEQYF. The entire variable domain, with the rest obtained from reference TRBV7-9 and TRBJ2-7, is as follows: DTGVSQNPRHKITKRGQNVTFRCDPISEHNRLYWYRQTLGQGPEFLTYFQNEAQLEKSRLLSDRFSAERPKGSFSTLEIQRTEQGDSAMYLCASSTPGQGRYEQYFGPGTRLTVT.

The gene calls are TRBV7-8 and TRBJ1-1, with TRBD1 identical over 7 bases. The germline CDR1 and CDR2 sequences are SGHVS and FQNEAQ. J gave up 7 bases and V 4 bases, and 12 bases lay outside the gene matches. The length of the CDR3 is 15 residues. In DNA form, the CDR3 reads TGTGCCAGCAGCTCCAGGACAGGCTGGGGATTTGAAGCTTTCTTT. This codes for CASSSRTGWGFEAFF.

This clone was seen a single time. This likely traces to a read error, being one base from a far larger clone. The sample holds other DNA sequences that translate to the same CDR3. The chain carries TRBV25-1 and TRBJ1-1; D gene ambiguous. Germline-derived CDR1 and CDR2 are MGHDK and SYGVNS. This CDR3 spans 14 amino acids. Trimming pared 4 bases from V and 5 bases from J, leaving 14 bases between. For the CDR3, the DNA is TGTGCCAGCAGTGGTATGGGAAGAGTAACTGAAGCTTTCTTT. Its translation is CASSGMGRVTEAFF.

As regards this clone: The same CDR3 also results from other DNA sequences found in this sample. For the CDR3, the DNA is TGTGCCAGCAGTTTAGGAGGGGAAGGCTACGAGCAGTACTTC. It translates to CASSLGGEGYEQYF. The chain carries TRBV28 and TRBJ2-7; tentative D call: TRBD2 (6 bases). The ends were cut back, 2 bases at V and 3 bases at J, with 11 bases in the middle. Germline V gene data show CDR1 as MDHEN and CDR2 as SYDVKM. The CDR3 spans 14 residues.